This T cell receptor (beta chain) comes out of a study of T-cell reconstitution after alpha-beta-depleted transplantation in children (dated by TCRdb to 2016 to 2018). Some background on the complete study: The study quantitatively tracked T-cell immune reconstitution after TCRalphabeta/CD19-depleted allogeneic hematopoietic cell transplantation in children using TCR repertoire profiling.

Points on this clonotype: Its binding antigen is unknown. No base qualities exist here, and no much larger clone lies one base off it.

On the study overall, not on this receptor specifically: Hyperexpanded clone frequencies declined over subsequent months; after one year, T-cell counts and TCRbeta diversity were mostly attributed to newly produced T cells. Apparently early alphabetaT-cell count recovery about two months after transplant reportedly relied on only several hundred rapidly expanded clones derived from non-depleted graft cells. In some patients, the high TCRbeta diversity seen at day 60 was put down to recipient T cells and intrathymic progenitors that had survived conditioning.

The cysteine opens and the phenylalanine closes a CDR3 of 15 amino acids. Of the read, only the CDR3 DNA is kept; its 45 bases are in frame from base 1. CDR1 SGHRS and CDR2 YFSETQ were looked up in the germline V gene. V gives up 2 bases and J gives up 0 bases, and the segment between their germline ends measures 9 bases. Read against the paper, the sample's treatment or condition label means: allogeneic hematopoietic cell transplantation with graft depleted of TCRalphabeta T cells and CD19 B cells. The children who served as transplant recipients had been given grafts of TCRalphabeta/CD19-depleted allogeneic hematopoietic cells. The library was produced with PCR. Reads for this sample came from an Illumina HiSeq 2500. TCR library preparation used molecular barcoding, with unique molecular identifiers applied to normalize quantification of the TCRbeta repertoire. The public reads were run again by TCRdb, first through fastp at Q25 and then through MiXCR, and only productive beta chains were kept. Every CDR3 protein is listed once, alongside the most common genes and DNA of its rows. Present in this sample are 700,000 to 950,000 distinct CDR3 sequences, roughly 15% of which were seen just once. About 5% of the sample is in the top ten clones.

Specimen: PBMCs, mostly from graft donor cells, collected 360 days after TCRalphabeta/CD19-depleted stem cell transplant. The receptor's source is a male patient aged 10 to 17 who had a stem cell transplant for acute lymphoblastic leukemia, so the T cells may come from the graft donor. The chain links TRBV5-1 with TRBJ1-5; the D gene remains uncertain. DNA sequence: TGCGCCAGCAGCTTCCTAGGCTATAGCAATCAGCCCCAGCATTTT. This translates into CASSFLGYSNQPQHF.